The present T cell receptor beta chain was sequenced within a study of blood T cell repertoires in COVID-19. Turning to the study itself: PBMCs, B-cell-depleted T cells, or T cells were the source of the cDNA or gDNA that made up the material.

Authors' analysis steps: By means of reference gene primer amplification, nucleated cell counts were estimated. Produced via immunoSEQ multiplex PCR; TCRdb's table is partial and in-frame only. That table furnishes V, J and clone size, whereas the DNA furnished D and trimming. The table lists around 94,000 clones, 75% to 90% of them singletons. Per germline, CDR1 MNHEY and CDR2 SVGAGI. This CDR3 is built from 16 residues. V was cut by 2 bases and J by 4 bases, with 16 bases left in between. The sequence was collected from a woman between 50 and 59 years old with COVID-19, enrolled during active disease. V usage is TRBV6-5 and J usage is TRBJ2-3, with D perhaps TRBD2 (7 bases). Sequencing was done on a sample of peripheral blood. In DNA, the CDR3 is TGTGCCAGCAGTTACAGGCGTGGGGGGGCTCCAGATACGCAGTATTTT. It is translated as CASSYRRGGAPDTQYF.